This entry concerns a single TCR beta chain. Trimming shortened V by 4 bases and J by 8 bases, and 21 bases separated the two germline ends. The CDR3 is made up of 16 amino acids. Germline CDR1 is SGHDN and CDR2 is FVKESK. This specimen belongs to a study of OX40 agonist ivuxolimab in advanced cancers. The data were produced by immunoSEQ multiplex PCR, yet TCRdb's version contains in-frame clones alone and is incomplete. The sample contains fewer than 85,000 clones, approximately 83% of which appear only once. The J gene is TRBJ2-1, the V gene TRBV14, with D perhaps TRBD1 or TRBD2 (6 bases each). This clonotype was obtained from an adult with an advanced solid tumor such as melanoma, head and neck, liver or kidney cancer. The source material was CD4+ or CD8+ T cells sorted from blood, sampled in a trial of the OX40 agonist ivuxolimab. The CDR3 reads CASSPSGAGEADEQFF. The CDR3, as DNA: TGTGCCAGCAGCCCATCCGGGGCAGGGGAGGCCGATGAGCAGTTCTTC.